These 24 T cell receptor beta chains came from one sample sequenced in a study of metastatic and nonmetastatic thyroid tumors. The entire patient cohort was treatment-naive prior to thyroid surgery. TCRdb re-called clones via MiXCR from the PCR reads. The data hold about 19,000 clones, with 16% observed a single time. Specimen: blood. The receptors stem from a male donor with papillary thyroid cancer or a benign thyroid nodule (not recorded which). Some clones in this sample may be carry-over from other donors' samples.

The table lists this clone with many counts. V gene TRBV7-3 combines with J gene TRBJ2-1, with TRBD2 matching 13 bases. Germline V gene data show CDR1 as SGHTA and CDR2 as FQGTGA. The CDR3 is 15 amino acids. Trimming took 5 bases from V and 9 from J; bases not matched to a gene: 7. The CDR3 spells CASSIGTSGNGEQFF. CDR3 sequence (DNA): TGTGCCAGCAGCATCGGGACTAGCGGGAATGGTGAGCAGTTCTTC.

This clone came up many times. This chain connects TRBV5-1 to TRBJ1-1; D is undetermined. The CDR3 spans 13 residues. The V gene lost 0 bases and the J gene lost 0 bases, with 3 bases spanning the gap. The germline V gene has CDR1 SGHRS and CDR2 YFSETQ. CDR3 sequence (DNA): TGCGCCAGCAGCTTGGTAGTGAACACTGAAGCTTTCTTT. It encodes CASSLVVNTEAFF.

In this sample, this clone turned up many times. The gene calls are TRBV28 and TRBJ1-5, with 10 bases that match TRBD1. The CDR3 sequence is 17 residues long. Germline V lookup: CDR1 MDHEN, CDR2 SYDVKM. J lost 0 bases, V lost 6 bases, and 8 bases had no gene match. CDR3 sequence (DNA): TGTGCCAGCAGAGCGGGGACAGGGGCCCCTAGCAATCAGCCCCAGCATTTT. It yields the protein CASRAGTGAPSNQPQHF.

This clone was detected ten times or more. This chain uses TRBV7-6 with TRBJ1-5; D is perhaps TRBD1 (5 bases). Germline assignment: CDR1 SGHVS and CDR2 FNYEAQ. This CDR3 has 13 amino acids. The ends were cut back, 5 bases at V and 13 bases at J, with 18 bases in the middle. For the CDR3, the DNA is TGTGCCAGCAGCAAGGGACCCGAGGCTTCGCAGCATTTT. Translation gives CASSKGPEASQHF.

This clone was seen many times. This chain uses TRBV15 with TRBJ1-1; D remains unclear. The V end was cut by 0 bases, the J end by 1 base, with 12 bases between. The CDR3 extends over 16 amino acids. Germline CDR1 LNHNV, CDR2 YYDKDF (reference sequence). The CDR3 region is CATSRDTVVPNTEAFF. The CDR3 bases are TGTGCCACCAGCAGAGATACTGTAGTCCCGAACACTGAAGCTTTCTTT.

This clone is categorized as medium-sized (0.01 to 0.1%). The chain uses TRBV4-3 and TRBJ2-7, with D possibly TRBD2 on 5 matching bases. Germline CDR1 and CDR2: LGHNA and YSLEER. Trimming stripped 0 bases from V and 5 bases from J, with 5 bases between. The CDR3 length is 12 residues. The CDR3 loop reads CASSQDGDEQYF. The CDR3 bases are TGCGCCAGCAGCCAAGACGGGGACGAGCAGTACTTC.

This clone was seen many times. V gene TRBV6-5 combines with J gene TRBJ2-1; 7 bases match TRBD2. Germline values: CDR1 MNHEY, CDR2 SVGAGI. The CDR3 contains 14 residues. Trimming cost V 2 bases and J 6 bases; bases outside gene matches: 4. The CDR3 protein is CASSYAGAGNEQFF. The CDR3 bases are TGTGCCAGCAGTTACGCGGGAGCGGGCAATGAGCAGTTCTTC.

The chain carries TRBV30 and TRBJ2-1; 10 bases match TRBD2. The J segment lost 2 bases and the V segment lost 1 base, leaving 5 bases of the junction unmatched. This CDR3 region has 16 residues. Germline values: CDR1 GTSNPN, CDR2 SVGIG (reference sequence). In DNA, the CDR3 is TGTGCCTGGAGTGGGGGACTAGCGATTACCTACAATGAGCAGTTCTTC. It translates to CAWSGGLAITYNEQFF.

This clone was counted many times. The chain carries TRBV5-1 and TRBJ2-3, with TRBD1 identical over 7 bases. With V trimmed by 7 bases and J by 2 bases, 7 bases remained unmatched. CDR1 and CDR2 from the germline V gene are SGHRS and YFSETQ. The CDR3 length is 14 residues. Here the CDR3 DNA reads TGCGCCAGCGTCAGGACAGGCTTCACAGATACGCAGTATTTT. Encoded protein: CASVRTGFTDTQYF. The full variable domain, in which reference TRBV5-1 and TRBJ2-3 provide the parts outside the CDR3, is KAGVTQTPRYLIKTRGQQVTLSCSPISGHRSVSWYQQTPGQGLQFLFEYFSETQRNKGNFPGRFSGRQFSNSRSEMNVSTLELGDSALYLCASVRTGFTDTQYFGPGTRLTVL.

This clone showed up many times. The chain is built from TRBV7-6 and TRBJ2-7, with D perhaps TRBD2 (6 bases). The germline V gene encodes CDR1 SGHVS and CDR2 FNYEAQ. The germline V and J ends were trimmed by 2 bases and 2 bases, with 13 bases remaining between them. The CDR3 consists of 15 residues. CDR3 sequence reads: CASSLRASDPYEQYF. The CDR3 region has the DNA TGTGCCAGCAGCTTAAGGGCTAGCGACCCCTACGAGCAGTACTTC.

The table lists this clone with many counts. The chain joins TRBV6-4 to TRBJ2-3; D unclear. The V gene lost 2 bases and the J gene lost 0 bases, with 6 bases spanning the gap. Germline assignment: CDR1 MRHNA and CDR2 SNTAGT. CDR3 length: 14 residues. The CDR3 loop is CASSDGLSTDTQYF. The DNA of the CDR3 is TGTGCCAGCAGTGACGGGCTTAGCACAGATACGCAGTATTTT.

At least ten counts were recorded for this clone. The V gene is TRBV2, the J gene TRBJ1-3; the match to TRBD1 covers 8 bases. The V segment lost 5 bases and the J segment 2 bases; nucleotides outside the gene matches: 11. The CDR3 length is 17 residues. Germline CDR1 SNHLY, CDR2 FYNNEI. CDR3 protein: CASSLTHGQGAGNTIYF. CDR3 DNA: TGTGCCAGCAGTCTCACTCACGGACAGGGCGCTGGAAACACCATATATTTT.

This clone was counted many times. The CDR3 is CASSLGLGYEQYF. The CDR3 region has the DNA TGTGCCAGCAGCTTGGGACTAGGTTACGAGCAGTACTTC. This chain connects TRBV7-3 to TRBJ2-7; 8 nucleotides agree with TRBD2. Germline V gives CDR1 SGHTA, CDR2 FQGTGA. Trimming at V came to 3 bases and at J to 4 bases, leaving 2 bases not matched to a gene. The CDR3 totals 13 residues.

The table lists this clone with many counts. This chain links TRBV16 with TRBJ2-1; D is possibly TRBD2 (6 bases). The V and J ends lost 3 bases and 9 bases respectively, with 9 bases between them. Germline CDR1 and CDR2: KGHSY and FQNENV. This CDR3 contains 12 residues. This CDR3 reads CASSQGGREQFF. CDR3 nucleotide sequence: TGTGCCAGCAGCCAGGGAGGACGTGAGCAGTTCTTC. Filled out from reference TRBV16 and TRBJ2-1, the complete variable domain reads GEEVAQTPKHLVRGEGQKAKLYCAPIKGHSYVFWYQQVLKNEFKFLISFQNENVFDETGMPKERFSAKCLPNSPCSLEIQATKLEDSAVYFCASSQGGREQFFGPGTRLTVL.

This clone was seen repeatedly, ten times or more. V gene TRBV2 combines with J gene TRBJ1-2; no clear D gene. V lost 4 bases to trimming and J lost 3 bases, with 12 bases between them. Germline lookup yields CDR1 SNHLY and CDR2 FYNNEI. The CDR3 length is 14 residues. CDR3 nucleotides: TGTGCCAGCAGTGTGAGCAGGTCTTACTATGGCTACACCTTC. Translating gives CASSVSRSYYGYTF.

The table lists this clone with many counts. This chain connects TRBV24-1 to TRBJ2-1, with 7 bases that match TRBD2. The CDR3 loop spans 15 amino acids. CDR1 and CDR2 (germline): KGHDR, SFDVKD. J gave up 4 bases and V 5 bases, and 7 bases lay outside the gene matches. In DNA, the CDR3 is TGTGCCACCAGTGTTCGGGACTACCAGTACAATGAGCAGTTCTTC. It yields the protein CATSVRDYQYNEQFF.

In its sample, this clone was seen many times. The CDR3, as DNA: TGTGCCAGCAGCAATCCTGGGACAGGGAGTTTCTACGAGCAGTACTTC. Translation gives CASSNPGTGSFYEQYF. The gene calls are TRBV7-8 and TRBJ2-7; 9 bases line up with TRBD1. Germline trimming cut 5 bases from V and 3 bases from J; bases unmatched to any gene: 11. The germline gives CDR1 SGHVS, CDR2 FQNEAQ. CDR3 length: 16 amino acids.

This clone appeared many times. The chain carries TRBV14 and TRBJ2-7, with D hard to call. Germline V gene data show CDR1 as SGHDN and CDR2 as FVKESK. The CDR3 contains 15 residues. V lost 2 bases and J lost 4, with 15 bases in between. CDR3 amino acids: CASSQRKAVRYEQYF. CDR3 DNA: TGTGCCAGCAGCCAAAGAAAGGCGGTACGATACGAGCAGTACTTC.

This clone was seen many times. V and J are TRBV6-1 and TRBJ1-5; no reliable D call. This CDR3 has 15 residues. Looked up from germline, CDR1 is MNHNS and CDR2 is SASEGT. Trimming took off 6 bases at V and 0 bases at J, with 12 bases between the two ends. The CDR3 DNA reads TGTGCCAGCAGCGTCAGACACAATAGCAATCAGCCCCAGCATTTT. It yields the protein CASSVRHNSNQPQHF.

This clone was recorded at least ten times. The chain joins TRBV12-5 to TRBJ1-5; 9 bases line up with TRBD1. The CDR3 has 18 residues. Germline CDR1 reads LGHNT; CDR2 reads FRNRAP. Losses at the gene ends were 2 bases for V and 0 bases for J; bases not matched to a gene: 8. CDR3 residues: CASGLTQDRGYSNQPQHF. The CDR3 DNA reads as TGTGCTAGTGGTTTGACTCAAGACAGGGGGTATAGCAATCAGCCCCAGCATTTT.

This clone showed up many times. V is TRBV3-1 and J is TRBJ1-1; tentative D call: TRBD1 (6 bases). Trimming removed 1 base at V and 3 bases at J, with 9 bases between. The CDR3 spans 14 residues. Germline lookup yields CDR1 LGHDT and CDR2 YNNKEL (reference sequence). The chain's CDR3 is CASSQVGGDTEAFF. DNA for the CDR3: TGTGCCAGCAGCCAAGTGGGGGGCGACACTGAAGCTTTCTTT.

By sample share, this clone is medium-sized (0.01 to 0.1%). The chain has TRBV11-3 and TRBJ2-2; D tentatively fits TRBD1 or TRBD2 (5 bases each). Germline V gene data show CDR1 as SGHNT and CDR2 as YENEEA. The ends were cut back, 5 bases at V and 2 bases at J, with 12 bases in the middle. The length of the CDR3 is 15 residues. CDR3 sequence reads: CASSPAGTNTGELFF. The CDR3 DNA sequence: TGTGCCAGCAGCCCGGCCGGGACCAACACCGGGGAGCTGTTTTTT.

Ten or more counts support this clone. V usage is TRBV2 and J usage is TRBJ2-3; 10 bases are shared with TRBD1. Germline V gene sequence: CDR1 SNHLY, CDR2 FYNNEI. V trimming: 7 bases; J trimming: 5 bases; junction bases outside the gene matches: 9. The CDR3 has 15 amino acids. CDR3 coding DNA: TGTGCCAGCATCGCGCCGGGACAGGGGATAGATACGCAGTATTTT. Its protein product is CASIAPGQGIDTQYF. The whole variable domain, filled in from reference TRBV2 and TRBJ2-3, reads EPEVTQTPSHQVTQMGQEVILRCVPISNHLYFYWYRQILGQKVEFLVSFYNNEISEKSEIFDDQFSVERPDGSNFTLKIRSTKLEDSAMYFCASIAPGQGIDTQYFGPGTRLTVL.

This clone turned up a few times. The V and J genes are TRBV12-3 or TRBV12-4 and TRBJ2-7, with D perhaps matching TRBD1 (5 bases). This CDR3 region has 12 residues. V was shortened by 6 bases and J by 4 bases, with 10 bases between the two germline ends. The CDR3 bases are TGTGCCAGCAGCCTCCAGGGTTACGAGCAGTACTTC. It encodes CASSLQGYEQYF.